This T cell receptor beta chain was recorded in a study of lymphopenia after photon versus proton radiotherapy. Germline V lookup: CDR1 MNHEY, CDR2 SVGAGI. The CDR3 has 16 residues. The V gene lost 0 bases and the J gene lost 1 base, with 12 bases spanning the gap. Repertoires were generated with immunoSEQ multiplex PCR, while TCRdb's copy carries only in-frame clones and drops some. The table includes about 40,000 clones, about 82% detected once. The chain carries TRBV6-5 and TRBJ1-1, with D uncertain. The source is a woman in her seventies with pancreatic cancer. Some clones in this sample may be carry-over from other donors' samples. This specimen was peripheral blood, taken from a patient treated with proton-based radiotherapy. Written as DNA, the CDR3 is TGTGCCAGCAGTTACTCGATCTCCCTACAGAACACTGAAGCTTTCTTT. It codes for CASSYSISLQNTEAFF.